Each of the 16 T cell receptor beta chains below was sequenced from the same sample in a study of cytomegalovirus exposure and HLA in healthy donors (dated by TCRdb to about 2017). Receptors were amplified or captured by the immunoSEQ multiplex PCR assay. For the multiplex PCR, a mixture combining 60 forward primers for TCR Vbeta segments and 13 reverse primers for TCR Jbeta segments was used. This is the immuneACCESS table as TCRdb keeps it, with only in-frame sequences that have V and J called. A part of the clones is gone; compared with another copy, unresolved V genes explain less than half, and the rest is unexplained. The sample contains 100,000 to 150,000 clones, over 60% of them found a single time. The ten largest make up roughly 13% of the sample. Sample: PBMCs. All receptors come from a woman aged 40 to 49 in good health and CMV-seropositive.

The chain uses TRBV5-1 and TRBJ2-1; D might be TRBD1 (6 bases). Germline CDR1 reads SGHRS; CDR2 reads YFSETQ. Trimming removed 3 bases from V and 0 bases from J, with 10 bases in between. The CDR3 runs to 15 residues. The CDR3 nucleotides read TGCGCCAGCAGCTCGACAGGCGGCTCCTACAATGAGCAGTTCTTC. Encoded protein: CASSSTGGSYNEQFF.

The CDR3 bases are TGTGCCAGGGCCTTCGATACGCAGTATTTT. Its translation is CARAFDTQYF. The chain recombines TRBV19 with TRBJ2-3; unclear D gene. CDR3 length: 10 amino acids. Trimming cost V 9 bases and J 6 bases, with 7 bases left between them. Germline V CDR1 and CDR2: LNHDA, SQIVND (reference sequence).

This rearrangement joins TRBV19 to TRBJ2-2, with D tentatively TRBD2 (5 bases). The CDR3 totals 15 residues. CDR1 and CDR2 (germline): LNHDA, SQIVND (reference sequence). With 5 bases removed from V and 6 bases from J, the gap between germline ends came to 16 bases. As DNA, the CDR3 is TGTGCCAGTAGTTCCCCGGGAATCGGGGCCGGGGAGCTGTTTTTT. It yields the protein CASSSPGIGAGELFF.

In DNA, the CDR3 is TGTGCCAGCAGCCGTTGGACTAGCGGAGAGGGCACAGATACGCAGTATTTT. As protein: CASSRWTSGEGTDTQYF. The chain carries TRBV21-1 and TRBJ2-3; the table assigns TRBD2, which was not confirmed against the DNA. TRBV21-1 is a recognized pseudogene. The CDR3 loop spans 17 amino acids.

The chain has TRBV5-4 and TRBJ1-1; D remains ambiguous. The V gene's germline CDR1 is SGHNT and CDR2 YYREEE (reference sequence). This CDR3 is 12 amino acids long. Trimming removed 3 bases from V and 1 base from J, with 4 bases in between. In nucleotides, the CDR3 is TGTGCCAGCAGCTCGTGGAACACTGAAGCTTTCTTT. It specifies CASSSWNTEAFF.

Concerning this clone: Other DNA sequences of this sample code for an identical CDR3. The V call is TRBV18, the J call TRBJ1-1; D call uncertain. V dropped 2 bases and J dropped 1 base, with 5 bases sitting between them. Germline-derived CDR1 and CDR2 are KGHSH and LQKENI. This CDR3 has 13 amino acids. Here the CDR3 DNA reads TGTGCCAGCTCACCAAACAGGAACACTGAAGCTTTCTTT. Amino acids: CASSPNRNTEAFF.

The rearrangement links TRBV2 to TRBJ2-2; a weak D match, TRBD1 (5 bases). Germline CDR1 SNHLY, CDR2 FYNNEI. The CDR3 consists of 14 residues. V was cut by 7 bases and J by 0 bases, with 9 bases left in between. The CDR3 DNA is TGTGCCAGCAAAGGGGATTCGAACACCGGGGAGCTGTTTTTT. This translates into CASKGDSNTGELFF.

This clone was detected only a few times. This rearrangement joins TRBV5-6 to TRBJ2-7, with TRBD2 matching 10 bases. CDR1 is SGHDT, CDR2 YYEEEE, per germline. V shed 2 bases, J shed 5 bases, and the junction held 10 bases outside the gene matches. This CDR3 spans 16 amino acids. The CDR3 DNA follows: TGTGCCAGCAGCTTTTTCACTAGCGGGACTGGGCACGAGCAGTACTTC. The encoded protein is CASSFFTSGTGHEQYF.

This chain uses TRBV11-2 with TRBJ2-5; tentatively, D is TRBD2 (5 bases). V dropped 4 bases and J dropped 1 base, with 10 bases sitting between them. CDR3 length equals 14 residues. Germline V gives CDR1 SGHAT, CDR2 FQNNGV. The CDR3 region is CASSSPGIQETQYF. The CDR3 coding sequence is TGTGCCAGCAGCTCCCCGGGAATCCAAGAGACCCAGTACTTC.

The V call is TRBV5-1, the J call TRBJ1-2; the match to TRBD1 covers 7 bases. This CDR3 has 13 residues. The V gene end was trimmed by 0 bases and the J gene end by 8 bases; junction bases not matched to a gene: 4. Germline loops: CDR1 SGHRS, CDR2 YFSETQ. CDR3 in amino acids: CASSLEGAWGYTF. The CDR3 DNA is TGCGCCAGCAGCTTGGAGGGGGCCTGGGGCTACACCTTC.

This clone was recorded a few times. This rearrangement joins TRBV7-8 to TRBJ1-2, with D perhaps matching TRBD1 (6 bases). The CDR3 is 17 residues long. Trimming took 5 bases from V and 3 from J, leaving 22 bases between them. Germline CDR1 is SGHVS and CDR2 is FQNEAQ. CDR3 region: CASSTSVLQGAYYGYTF. In nucleotides, the CDR3 is TGTGCCAGCAGCACATCAGTCCTACAGGGAGCGTACTATGGCTACACCTTC.

The rearrangement links TRBV5-8 to TRBJ1-5, with a weak D call TRBD1 (5 bases). Trimming stripped 6 bases from V and 2 bases from J, with 15 bases between. The germline CDR1 and CDR2 sequences are SGHTS and YDEGEE. This CDR3 is built from 15 residues. CDR3 sequence reads: CASTPGEVGNQPQHF. CDR3 nucleotides: TGTGCCAGCACCCCGGGGGAAGTGGGCAATCAGCCCCAGCATTTT.

The J gene is TRBJ2-6, the V gene TRBV18; the D is unclear. V lost 3 bases and J 3 bases, leaving 6 bases between the germline ends. The CDR3 runs 14 residues. Per the germline V gene, CDR1 is KGHSH and CDR2 is LQKENI. The CDR3 DNA reads TGTGCCAGCTCACCGTATAGTGGGGCCAACGTCCTGACTTTC. It is translated as CASSPYSGANVLTF.

The V call is TRBV9, the J call TRBJ1-1; possibly TRBD1 for D (5 bases). Germline V lookup: CDR1 SGDLS, CDR2 YYNGEE. Trimming took off 0 bases at V and 4 bases at J, with 16 bases between the two ends. The CDR3 runs 16 residues. The CDR3 reads CASSVGAGQMGTEAFF. CDR3 nucleotide sequence: TGTGCCAGCAGCGTAGGAGCAGGGCAGATGGGCACTGAAGCTTTCTTT.

The rearrangement links TRBV5-1 to TRBJ2-1, with D perhaps TRBD1 (5 bases). Germline assignment: CDR1 SGHRS and CDR2 YFSETQ. The CDR3 consists of 15 residues. The ends were cut back, 7 bases at V and 6 bases at J, with 20 bases in the middle. The chain's CDR3 is CASHPAFRGANEQFF. The CDR3 DNA follows: TGCGCCAGCCACCCCGCTTTTCGTGGGGCCAATGAGCAGTTCTTC.

The chain uses TRBV19 and TRBJ2-1; 10 bases are shared with TRBD2. With 5 bases clipped from V and 6 bases from J, the junction kept 16 bases outside the gene matches. The V gene's germline CDR1 is LNHDA and CDR2 SQIVND (reference sequence). This CDR3 region has 18 residues. DNA for the CDR3: TGTGCCAGTAGTTCCGGGACTAGCGCCCACCCCCCCCTCAATGAGCAGTTCTTC. Protein product: CASSSGTSAHPPLNEQFF.